This T cell receptor beta chain was obtained from a study of a mutant IDH1 vaccine in newly diagnosed glioma. Across the whole study: Commencement of vaccination occurred 4-6 weeks following radiotherapy alone, or concurrently with temozolomide cycles. Radiotherapy, temozolomide, or both had been given previously, and both were given to most.

Measured with immunoSEQ multiplex PCR; TCRdb has only the in-frame clones, and not every one. The sample lists about 21,000 clones; roughly 90% were seen once. Time point defined: week 11, during vaccination. In every dose of vaccine, 300 ug of mutant IDH1 20-mer peptide was given alongside topical imiquimod. In the case of this clone: The target antigen is unknown.

Overall study findings and caveats: Patients showed vaccine-induced immune responses at a rate of roughly 93%.

Source: PBMCs, taken from a glioma patient whose treatment included an IDH1 peptide vaccine. This receptor was obtained from a woman in her thirties or forties with glioma.

CDR3 nucleotide sequence: TGCAGCGCCCGGGACACCTATAATTCACCCCTCCACTTT. Amino acid sequence: CSARDTYNSPLHF. This chain connects TRBV29-1 to TRBJ1-6; perhaps TRBD1 as D (6 bases). The CDR3 covers 13 residues. From germline, CDR1 is SQVTM and CDR2 ANQGSEA. V was pared by 7 bases and J by 2 bases, with 9 bases between.